This passage covers 27 T cell receptor beta chains from one sample sequenced in a study of T cell responses to AZD1222 COVID-19 vaccine. Assay used: immunoSEQ multiplex PCR; TCRdb lists only in-frame clones, some missing. The data show approximately 100,000 clones, about 94% seen once. The material sequenced was peripheral blood, taken on day 0 of AZD1222 vaccination. These TCRs come from an adult in good health.

The chain carries TRBV9 and TRBJ2-1, with a tentative D call TRBD2 (6 bases). Per the germline V gene, CDR1 is SGDLS and CDR2 is YYNGEE. The CDR3 runs 15 residues. V shed 2 bases and J shed 3 bases, with 12 bases lying between them. The CDR3 DNA reads as TGTGCCAGCAGCGTGGTTGGCGGGAACTACAATGAGCAGTTCTTC. This sequence encodes CASSVVGGNYNEQFF. Combining the CDR3 with reference TRBV9 and TRBJ2-1 gives the whole variable domain DSGVTQTPKHLITATGQRVTLRCSPRSGDLSVYWYQQSLDQGLQFLIQYYNGEERAKGNILERFSAQQFPDLHSELNLSSLELGDSALYFCASSVVGGNYNEQFFGPGTRLTVL.

This chain connects TRBV5-1 to TRBJ2-7, with a tentative D call TRBD1 (6 bases). From germline, CDR1 is SGHRS and CDR2 YFSETQ. The V gene lost 5 bases and the J gene lost 2 bases, with 20 bases spanning the gap. This CDR3 region has 16 residues. The CDR3 sequence is CASSRPPGQTTYEQYF. The CDR3 coding sequence is TGCGCCAGCAGTCGACCACCCGGACAGACGACCTACGAGCAGTACTTC.

This clone was recorded a few times. The chain is built from TRBV7-2 and TRBJ2-2, with 7 bases aligning to TRBD2. The V and J ends lost 10 bases and 4 bases, in that order; junction bases with no gene match: 6. From germline, CDR1 is SGHTA and CDR2 FQGNSA. The length of the CDR3 is 13 residues. CDR3 residues: CAKGRDGTGELFF. The CDR3 DNA sequence: TGTGCCAAGGGGAGGGATGGCACCGGGGAGCTGTTTTTT.

The rearrangement joins TRBV9 to TRBJ1-1; D not resolved. The V end lost 4 bases, the J end lost 4 bases, and 20 bases lay between the germline ends. CDR1 is SGDLS and CDR2 is YYNGEE in the germline V gene. CDR3 size: 16 residues. The CDR3 nucleotides are TGTGCCAGCAGCCCCCTGAGAGAGGCGGGAGGCACTGAAGCTTTCTTT. Translation: CASSPLREAGGTEAFF.

The chain's CDR3 is CASKGQGITGELFF. The CDR3 bases are TGTGCCAGCAAGGGACAGGGTATCACCGGGGAGCTGTTTTTT. V and J are TRBV11-3 and TRBJ2-2, with 9 positions matching TRBD1. Germline CDR1 reads SGHNT; CDR2 reads YENEEA. V trimming: 7 bases; J trimming: 4 bases; junction bases outside the gene matches: 4. This CDR3 is built from 14 residues.

The rearrangement joins TRBV11-2 to TRBJ2-7; D may be TRBD1 (6 bases). The germline V gene encodes CDR1 SGHAT and CDR2 FQNNGV. V was trimmed by 2 bases and J by 3 bases, leaving 14 bases between them. The CDR3 spans 15 residues. DNA of the CDR3: TGTGCCAGCAGCTTACCGCCGGGACACCTCTACGAGCAGTACTTC. This codes for CASSLPPGHLYEQYF. Combining the CDR3 with reference TRBV11-2 and TRBJ2-7 gives the whole variable domain EAGVAQSPRYKIIEKRQSVAFWCNPISGHATLYWYQQILGQGPKLLIQFQNNGVVDDSQLPKDRFSAERLKGVDSTLKIQPAKLEDSAVYLCASSLPPGHLYEQYFGPGTRLTVT.

The chain carries TRBV2 and TRBJ1-6; no firm D call. Trimming took 2 bases from V and 13 from J, leaving 12 bases between them. CDR1 is SNHLY and CDR2 is FYNNEI in the germline V gene. The CDR3 extends over 13 amino acids. The CDR3 DNA sequence: TGTGCCAGCAGTGAACTTGGAGGTTCGCCCCTCCACTTT. As protein: CASSELGGSPLHF.

The CDR3 is CASSSRGLAGGQEQYF. CDR3 bases: TGCGCCAGCAGCTCTCGCGGACTAGCGGGAGGGCAGGAGCAGTACTTC. The rearrangement links TRBV5-1 to TRBJ2-7, with 15 bases fitting TRBD2. CDR1 is SGHRS, CDR2 YFSETQ, per germline. The CDR3 is 16 amino acids. With V trimmed by 3 bases and J by 7 bases, 8 bases remained unmatched.

The gene calls are TRBV7-9 and TRBJ2-1; D not resolved. V shed 4 bases and J shed 8 bases, with 9 bases lying between them. CDR1 and CDR2 (germline): SEHNR, FQNEAQ (reference sequence). The CDR3 length is 12 residues. The CDR3: CASSYAVHEQFF. The CDR3 bases are TGTGCCAGCAGCTACGCAGTCCATGAGCAGTTCTTC.

This clone was detected only once. J is TRBJ1-6 and V is TRBV7-9, with 9 bases lining up with TRBD1. Germline-derived CDR1 and CDR2 are SEHNR and FQNEAQ (reference sequence). V was clipped by 5 bases and J by 9 bases; unmatched bases: 5. The CDR3 consists of 14 residues. Written as DNA, the CDR3 is TGTGCCAGCAGCCCTCCGGGACAGGGTTCACCCCTCCACTTT. Translated, it gives CASSPPGQGSPLHF.

This chain joins TRBV10-3 and TRBJ2-7, with a tentative D call TRBD1 (5 bases). The CDR3 has 14 amino acids. Trimming removed 10 bases at V and 4 bases at J, with 20 bases between. Germline V gene lookup returns CDR1 ENHRY and CDR2 SYGVKD. CDR3 in DNA: TGTGCCACCTCCGTGACAGATGTTTTTTACGAGCAGTACTTC. It encodes CATSVTDVFYEQYF.

The rearrangement joins TRBV19 to TRBJ2-7; D is unclear. CDR3 length: 13 residues. Between the trimmed V and J ends, which lost 5 bases and 1 base, there was a span of 9 bases. The germline V gene encodes CDR1 LNHDA and CDR2 SQIVND (reference sequence). CDR3 sequence: CASSSTISYEQYF. CDR3 in DNA: TGTGCCAGTAGTTCGACCATTTCCTACGAGCAGTACTTC.

The chain uses TRBV6-5 and TRBJ1-2; D is ambiguous. Germline V gives CDR1 MNHEY, CDR2 SVGAGI. The CDR3 runs 14 residues. The V end was cut by 7 bases, the J end by 6 bases, with 18 bases between. The CDR3 DNA reads as TGTGCCAGCACCAGAGACATCCCAGCTAATGGCTACACCTTC. The encoded protein is CASTRDIPANGYTF.

The J gene is TRBJ2-7, the V gene TRBV9; 8 nucleotides match TRBD1. Germline V gives CDR1 SGDLS, CDR2 YYNGEE. The CDR3 consists of 14 residues. V was pared by 0 bases and J by 4 bases, with 3 bases of the junction left unmatched. The CDR3 DNA sequence: TGTGCCAGCAGCGTAGAACAGGGGGGATACGAGCAGTACTTC. This gives the protein CASSVEQGGYEQYF.

V is TRBV2 and J is TRBJ1-1; no reliable D call. V was trimmed by 6 bases and J by 2 bases, leaving 7 bases between them. The CDR3 contains 12 residues. Germline values: CDR1 SNHLY, CDR2 FYNNEI. CDR3 sequence (DNA): TGTGCCAGCAGGGATCCCAACACTGAAGCTTTCTTT. Protein sequence: CASRDPNTEAFF.

The rearrangement links TRBV7-9 to TRBJ1-3, with unresolved D. The CDR3 extends over 13 amino acids. From germline, CDR1 is SEHNR and CDR2 FQNEAQ (reference sequence). V lost 8 bases and J 0 bases, leaving 8 bases between the germline ends. The CDR3 nucleotides read TGTGCCAGCGGAGTTATCTCTGGAAACACCATATATTTT. As protein: CASGVISGNTIYF.

The rearrangement joins TRBV19 to TRBJ1-5; maybe TRBD1 (5 bases). Trimming removed 1 base at V and 3 bases at J, with 10 bases between. Germline CDR1 and CDR2: LNHDA and SQIVND (reference sequence). The CDR3 contains 15 residues. The CDR3 spells CASSIARQNNQPQHF. CDR3 sequence (DNA): TGTGCCAGTAGTATAGCGCGACAGAACAATCAGCCCCAGCATTTT. Filled out from reference TRBV19 and TRBJ1-5, the complete variable domain reads DGGITQSPKYLFRKEGQNVTLSCEQNLNHDAMYWYRQDPGQGLRLIYYSQIVNDFQKGDIAEGYSVSREKKESFPLTVTSAQKNPTAFYLCASSIARQNNQPQHFGDGTRLSIL.

This clone was recorded only once. V usage is TRBV6-2 or TRBV6-3 and J usage is TRBJ1-5; 7 bases map to TRBD1. Germline CDR1 is MNHEY and CDR2 is SVGEGT. The trim removed 6 bases at V and 1 base at J, leaving 12 bases unmatched. This CDR3 is 17 amino acids long. Written as DNA, the CDR3 is TGTGCCAGCAGCACTCCGACAGGGAGTCTGAGCAATCAGCCCCAGCATTTT. Protein: CASSTPTGSLSNQPQHF.

DNA of the CDR3: TGCGCCAGCAGCCCAGGAGGTGGGCAATACCCCGAGCAGTACTTC. Protein: CASSPGGGQYPEQYF. The rearrangement uses TRBV5-1 and TRBJ2-7, with D possibly TRBD2 on 5 matching bases. The CDR3 has 15 residues. Germline values: CDR1 SGHRS, CDR2 YFSETQ. V was shortened by 4 bases and J by 6 bases, with 20 bases between the two germline ends.

Note on this clone: This CDR3 is also generated by other DNA sequences in the sample. The chain links TRBV18 to TRBJ2-1; D call uncertain. V dropped 3 bases and J dropped 0 bases, with 9 bases sitting between them. Looked up from germline, CDR1 is KGHSH and CDR2 is LQKENI. This CDR3 has 15 amino acids. The CDR3 bases are TGTGCCAGCTCACCGACGAGAAGCTCCTACAATGAGCAGTTCTTC. It translates to CASSPTRSSYNEQFF.

The V and J genes are TRBV24-1 and TRBJ2-7; tentative D call: TRBD1 (6 bases). Trimming cost V 5 bases and J 1 base, with 14 bases left between them. This CDR3 has 15 amino acids. CDR1 is KGHDR and CDR2 is SFDVKD in the germline V gene. CDR3 region: CATSVRQGRSYEQYF. The CDR3 DNA follows: TGTGCCACCAGTGTGCGGCAGGGGCGATCCTACGAGCAGTACTTC.

The V and J genes are TRBV4-3 and TRBJ2-3, with D possibly matching TRBD2 (5 bases). CDR1 is LGHNA, CDR2 YSLEER, per germline. V lost 0 bases and J 5 bases, leaving 6 bases between the germline ends. The CDR3 is 13 residues long. This chain's CDR3 is CASSQDREDTQYF. As DNA, the CDR3 is TGCGCCAGCAGCCAAGATCGGGAAGATACGCAGTATTTT.

This chain uses TRBV4-1 with TRBJ2-1; TRBD2 agrees at 9 bases. Germline V CDR1 and CDR2: MGHRA, YSYEKL. This CDR3 is 16 amino acids long. The trim removed 0 bases at V and 10 bases at J, leaving 10 bases unmatched. The CDR3 nucleotides are TGCGCCAGCAGCCAAGATCGAGCCAGCGGGAGGCGGGAGCAGTTCTTC. Translating it yields CASSQDRASGRREQFF.

V gene TRBV15 combines with J gene TRBJ1-4, with D possibly TRBD1 on 5 matching bases. Trimming took 0 bases from V and 6 from J, leaving 23 bases between them. This CDR3 spans 19 amino acids. Germline V gives CDR1 LNHNV, CDR2 YYDKDF (reference sequence). The CDR3 reads CATSRDKAGRTQGYEKLFF. Here the CDR3 DNA reads TGTGCCACCAGCAGAGATAAGGCCGGTAGGACGCAGGGCTATGAAAAACTGTTTTTT.

DNA of the CDR3: TGCGCCAGCAGCTTACGAACGATGAACACTGAAGCTTTCTTT. Its translation is CASSLRTMNTEAFF. V is TRBV5-1 and J is TRBJ1-1; D gene ambiguous. Trimming pared 2 bases from V and 0 bases from J, leaving 8 bases between. The CDR3 sequence is 14 residues long. CDR1 and CDR2 (germline): SGHRS, YFSETQ.

This clone was detected a few times. This rearrangement joins TRBV29-1 to TRBJ1-4; D is possibly TRBD1 (6 bases). The CDR3 extends over 14 amino acids. Germline V lookup: CDR1 SQVTM, CDR2 ANQGSEA. Deletions cut 4 bases from V and 8 bases from J, with 17 bases between. Here the CDR3 reads CSVASAGDGEKLFF. CDR3 in DNA: TGCAGCGTTGCATCCGCAGGGGACGGGGAAAAACTGTTTTTT.

The J gene is TRBJ2-2, the V gene TRBV4-1, with unresolved D. Deletions cut 0 bases from V and 7 bases from J, with 9 bases between. The CDR3 spans 14 residues. CDR1 and CDR2 from the germline V gene are MGHRA and YSYEKL. CDR3 DNA: TGCGCCAGCAGCCAAGATTCCTATAGCGGGGAGCTGTTTTTT. Protein product: CASSQDSYSGELFF.